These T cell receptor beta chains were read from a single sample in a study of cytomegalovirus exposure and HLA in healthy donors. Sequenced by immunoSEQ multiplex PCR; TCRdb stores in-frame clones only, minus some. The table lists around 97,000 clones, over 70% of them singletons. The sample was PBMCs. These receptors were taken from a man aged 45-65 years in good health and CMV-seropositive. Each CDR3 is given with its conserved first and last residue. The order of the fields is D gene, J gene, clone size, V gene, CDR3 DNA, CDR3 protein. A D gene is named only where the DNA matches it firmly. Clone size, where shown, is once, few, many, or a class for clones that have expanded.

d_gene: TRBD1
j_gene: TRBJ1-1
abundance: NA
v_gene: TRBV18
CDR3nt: TGTGCCAGCTCACCCGGACAGGGAGAAACTGAAGCTTTCTTT
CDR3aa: CASSPGQGETEAFF

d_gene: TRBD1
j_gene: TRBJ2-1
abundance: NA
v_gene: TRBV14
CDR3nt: TGTGCCAGCAGACTTCAGGGGGCCCCTGAGCAGTTCTTC
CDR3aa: CASRLQGAPEQFF

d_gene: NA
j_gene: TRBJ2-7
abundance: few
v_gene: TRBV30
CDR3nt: TGTGCCTGGAGTGGGACTTACTCCTACGAGCAGTACTTC
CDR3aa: CAWSGTYSYEQYF

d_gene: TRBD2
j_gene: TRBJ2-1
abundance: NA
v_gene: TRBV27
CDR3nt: TGTGCCAGCAGTAGGACTAGCTCCTACAATGAGCAGTTCTTC
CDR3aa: CASSRTSSYNEQFF

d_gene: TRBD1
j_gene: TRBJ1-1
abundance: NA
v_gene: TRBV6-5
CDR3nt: TGTGCCAGCAGTTACTCCGGGACAGGGGCTGTAAGAGCTTTCTTT
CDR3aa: CASSYSGTGAVRAFF

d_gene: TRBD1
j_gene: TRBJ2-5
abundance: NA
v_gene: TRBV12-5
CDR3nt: TGTGCTAGTGGTTCCACGCCAACCGGGGCAGGGGGCGTAGAGACCCAGTACTTC
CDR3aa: CASGSTPTGAGGVETQYF

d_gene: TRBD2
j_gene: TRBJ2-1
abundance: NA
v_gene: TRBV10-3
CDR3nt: TGTGCCATATCCTTAGCGGGAGCCCACAATGAGCAGTTCTTC
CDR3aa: CAISLAGAHNEQFF

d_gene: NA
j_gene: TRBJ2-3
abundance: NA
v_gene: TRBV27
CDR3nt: TGTGCCAGCAGTTTCATCCCGGAGGCAGATACGCAGTATTTT
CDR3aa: CASSFIPEADTQYF

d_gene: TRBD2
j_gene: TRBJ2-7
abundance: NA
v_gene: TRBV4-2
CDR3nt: TGTGCCAGCAGCCCAGTAGCGGGAGCGGCTTCCTACGAGCAGTACTTC
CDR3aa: CASSPVAGAASYEQYF

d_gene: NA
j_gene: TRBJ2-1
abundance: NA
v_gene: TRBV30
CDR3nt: TGTGCCTGGAGTCCTCGTGCGGAGCAGTTCTTC
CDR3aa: CAWSPRAEQFF

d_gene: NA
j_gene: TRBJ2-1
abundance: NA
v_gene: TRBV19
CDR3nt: TGTGCCAGTAGTATACGAGGGGGGGATGAGCAGTTCTTC
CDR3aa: CASSIRGGDEQFF

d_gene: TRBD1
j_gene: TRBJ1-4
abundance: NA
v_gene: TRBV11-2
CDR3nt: TGTGCCAGCAGCTCTCGACAGGGGAGAGAAAAACTGTTTTTT
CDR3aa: CASSSRQGREKLFF

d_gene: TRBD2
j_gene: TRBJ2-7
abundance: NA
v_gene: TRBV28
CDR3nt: TGTGCCACCACCCTTAGCGGGAGCTCCTACGAGCAGTACTTC
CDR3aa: CATTLSGSSYEQYF

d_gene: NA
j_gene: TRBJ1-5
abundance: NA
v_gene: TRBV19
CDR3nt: TGTGCCAGTAGTCCAGGGTTGGGGCAGCCCCAGCATTTT
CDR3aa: CASSPGLGQPQHF

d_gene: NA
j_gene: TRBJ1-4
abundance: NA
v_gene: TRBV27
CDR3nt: TGTGCCAGCAGTGGACAGCGGGGGAGGATTGAAAAACTGTTTTTT
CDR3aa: CASSGQRGRIEKLFF

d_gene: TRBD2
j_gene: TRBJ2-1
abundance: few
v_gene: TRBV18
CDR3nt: TGTGCCAGCTCACCACAGAATAGCGGGAGTACTCCGATTCAGCAGTTCTTC
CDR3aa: CASSPQNSGSTPIQQFF

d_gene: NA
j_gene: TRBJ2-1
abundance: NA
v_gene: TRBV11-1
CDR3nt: TGTGCCAGCAGCCTAGGGGGGAGGGATTGGAATGAGCAGTTCTTC
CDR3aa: CASSLGGRDWNEQFF

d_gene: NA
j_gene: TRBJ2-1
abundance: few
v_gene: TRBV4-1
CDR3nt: TGCGCCAGCGGGAGACGCTATGAGCAGTTCTTC
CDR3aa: CASGRRYEQFF

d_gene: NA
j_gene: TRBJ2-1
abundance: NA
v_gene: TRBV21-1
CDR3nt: TGTGCCAGCAGCAAAGAAAGGGGTGGTTGGATGGGCAATGAGCAGTTCTTC
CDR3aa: CASSKERGGWMGNEQFF

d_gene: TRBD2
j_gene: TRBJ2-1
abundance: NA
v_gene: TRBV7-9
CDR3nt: TGTGCCAGCAGCTTAGGGACAGGGCTAGCGGGAGGTCAAAGTGAGCAGTTCTTC
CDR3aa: CASSLGTGLAGGQSEQFF

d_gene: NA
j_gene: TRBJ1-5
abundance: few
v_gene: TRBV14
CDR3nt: TGTGCCAGCAGCCTCCCGGGGTACAATCAGCCCCAGCATTTT
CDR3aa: CASSLPGYNQPQHF

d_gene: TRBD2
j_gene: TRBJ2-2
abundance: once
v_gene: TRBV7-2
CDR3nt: TGTGCCAGCAGCCCCAGATTAGCGGGGAACACCGGGGAGCTGTTTTTT
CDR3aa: CASSPRLAGNTGELFF

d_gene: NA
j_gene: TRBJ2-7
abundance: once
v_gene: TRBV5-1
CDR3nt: TGCGCCAGCAGCTTACAGGGCTCCTACGAGCAGTACTTC
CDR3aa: CASSLQGSYEQYF

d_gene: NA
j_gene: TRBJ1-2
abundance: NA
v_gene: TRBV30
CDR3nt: TGTGCCTGGAGTTGGCAGTTGAACTATGGCTACACCTTC
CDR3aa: CAWSWQLNYGYTF

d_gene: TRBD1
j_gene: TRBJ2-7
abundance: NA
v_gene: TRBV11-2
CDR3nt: TGTGCCAGCAGCCTCCGGGACAGGTCATACGAGCAGTACTTC
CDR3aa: CASSLRDRSYEQYF

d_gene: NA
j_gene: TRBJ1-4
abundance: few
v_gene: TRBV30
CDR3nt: TGTGCCTGGACCGGACAGCCTAATGAAAAACTGTTTTTT
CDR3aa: CAWTGQPNEKLFF

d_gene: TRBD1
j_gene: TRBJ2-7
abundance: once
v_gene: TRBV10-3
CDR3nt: TGTGCCATCAGTATTGACAGGGAATTATACTTC
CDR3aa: CAISIDRELYF

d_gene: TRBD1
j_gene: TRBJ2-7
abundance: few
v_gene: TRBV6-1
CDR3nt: TGTGCCAGCAGTGATCGGACAGGGGCCTACGAGCAGTACTTC
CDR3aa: CASSDRTGAYEQYF

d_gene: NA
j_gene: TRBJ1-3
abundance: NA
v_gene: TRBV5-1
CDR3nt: TGCGCCAGCAGCGTAGATCCGAGCTCTGGAAACACCATATATTTT
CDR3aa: CASSVDPSSGNTIYF

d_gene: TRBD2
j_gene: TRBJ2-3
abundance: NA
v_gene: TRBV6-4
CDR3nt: TGTGCCAGCAGTGACTCGACCCCTAGCGGGAGCGCAGATACGCAGTATTTT
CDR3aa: CASSDSTPSGSADTQYF

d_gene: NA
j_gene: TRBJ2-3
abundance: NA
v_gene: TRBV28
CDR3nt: TGTGCCAGCAGTCGATTAGGGGTTAGCACAGATACGCAGTATTTT
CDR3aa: CASSRLGVSTDTQYF

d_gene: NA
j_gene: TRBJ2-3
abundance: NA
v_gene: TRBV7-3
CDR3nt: TGTGCCAGCAGCCCCATGAGGGACTCCCAGTATTTT
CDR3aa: CASSPMRDSQYF

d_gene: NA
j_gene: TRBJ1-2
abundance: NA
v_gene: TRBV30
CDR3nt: TGTGCCTGGAGTGTATCTAACCAGAGGGACTACACCTTC
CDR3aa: CAWSVSNQRDYTF

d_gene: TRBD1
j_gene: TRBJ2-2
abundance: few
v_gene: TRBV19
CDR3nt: TGTGCCAGTAGGATGGACAGGTCAACGGTCGGGGAGCTGTTTTTT
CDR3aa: CASRMDRSTVGELFF

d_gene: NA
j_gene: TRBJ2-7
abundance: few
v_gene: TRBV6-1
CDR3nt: TGTGCCAGCAGTGAAATCGGGGACTCCTACGAGCAGTACTTC
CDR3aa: CASSEIGDSYEQYF

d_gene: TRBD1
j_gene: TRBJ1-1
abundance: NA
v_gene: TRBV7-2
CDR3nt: TGTGCCAGCAGCCCCCCCCGGTCAGGGGGCGCGGCTGAAGCTTTCTTT
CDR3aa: CASSPPRSGGAAEAFF

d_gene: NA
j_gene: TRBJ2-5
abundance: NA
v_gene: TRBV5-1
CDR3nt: TGCGCCAGCAGCCCCTCGGGGGACGGAGCGACCCAGTACTTC
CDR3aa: CASSPSGDGATQYF

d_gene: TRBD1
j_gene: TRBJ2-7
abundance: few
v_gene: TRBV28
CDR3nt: TGTGCCATCTTGACAGGGGCAGGGAACGAGCAGTACTTC
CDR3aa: CAILTGAGNEQYF

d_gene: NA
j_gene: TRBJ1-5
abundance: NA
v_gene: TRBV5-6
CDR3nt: TGTGCCAGCAGCTTCCAACGCGCAAATAGCAATCAGCCCCAGCATTTT
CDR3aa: CASSFQRANSNQPQHF

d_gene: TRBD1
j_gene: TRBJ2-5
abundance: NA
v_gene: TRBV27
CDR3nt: TGTGCCAGCAGTTTATTCCCGGGACAGGGGGCCCGGGAGACCCAGTACTTC
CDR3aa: CASSLFPGQGARETQYF

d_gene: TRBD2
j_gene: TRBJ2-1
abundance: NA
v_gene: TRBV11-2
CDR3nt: TGTGCCAGCAGCCCGAGCGGGAGTGCCAATGAGCAGTTCTTC
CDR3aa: CASSPSGSANEQFF

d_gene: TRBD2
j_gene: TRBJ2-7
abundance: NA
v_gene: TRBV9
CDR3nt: TGTGCCAGCAGCCCGAGCCAACTAGCGGGAAGTTACTACGAGCAGTACTTC
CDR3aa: CASSPSQLAGSYYEQYF

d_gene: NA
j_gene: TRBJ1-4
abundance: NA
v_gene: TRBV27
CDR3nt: TGTGCCAGCAGTTTAGACGGTAGACACCTTACAACTAATGAAAAACTGTTTTTT
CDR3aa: CASSLDGRHLTTNEKLFF

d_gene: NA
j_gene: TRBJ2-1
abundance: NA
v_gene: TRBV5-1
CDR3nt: TGCGCCAGCAGCCTTAGCTTTTCCAATGAGCAGTTCTTC
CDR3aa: CASSLSFSNEQFF

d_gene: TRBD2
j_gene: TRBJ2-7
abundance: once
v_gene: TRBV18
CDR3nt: TGTGCCAGCTCACCTTCTAGCGGCGAGCAGTACTTC
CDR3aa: CASSPSSGEQYF

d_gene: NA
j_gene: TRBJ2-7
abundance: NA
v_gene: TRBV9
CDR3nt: TGTGCCAGCAGCGTAGGAGGTTCGGCCTCCTACGAGCAGTACTTC
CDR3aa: CASSVGGSASYEQYF

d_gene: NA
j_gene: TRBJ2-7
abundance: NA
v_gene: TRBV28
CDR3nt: TGTGCCAGCAGCCCCCGTGCGCCTCTCTACGAGCAGTACTTC
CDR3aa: CASSPRAPLYEQYF